The entry below gives a single T cell receptor beta chain sequence along with its context. This entry comes from a study of blood T cell repertoires in COVID-19. For the study at large: Acute and convalescent COVID-19 samples came from the United States, Italy and Spain.

This CDR3 contains 16 residues. Germline CDR1 SGHVS, CDR2 FQNEAQ. The V end lost 5 bases, the J end lost 3 bases, and 16 bases lay between the germline ends. TCRdb's copy holds only in-frame clones and misses some; the assay was immunoSEQ multiplex PCR. This sample yields 250,000 to 300,000 clones, of which 90% are seen a single time; more than 0.95% belongs to the top ten. This sequence was found in a woman in her 30s who had recovered from COVID-19. The chain has TRBV7-8 and TRBJ1-4; weak D call: TRBD1 (5 bases). The sample comprised PBMCs or T cells enriched from blood (not recorded which). The CDR3 loop reads CASSLYPTASNEKLFF. The DNA of the CDR3 is TGTGCCAGCAGCCTTTACCCGACAGCCTCTAATGAAAAACTGTTTTTT.